This record covers a single T cell receptor beta chain. These data are taken from a study of shared clonotypes between healthy human individuals. Study-level information: Plates per donor: three CD4 naive, three CD4 memory, two CD8 naive, one CD8 memory.

Naive CD8 cells lacked CD45RO, underwent positive selection for CCR7 and left out terminally differentiated effector memory CD45RA+ cells. The donors were adults (healthy and HIV-negative) with no recent acute infections or vaccinations. CDR3 length equals 17 residues. Trimming cost V 1 base and J 5 bases; bases outside gene matches: 12. Germline assignment: CDR1 MGHRA and CDR2 YSYEKL. Only in-frame clones appear in the TCRdb table, and some are missing; sequencing was by immunoSEQ multiplex PCR. The data show about 580,000 clones, with 95% to 98% seen just once and approximately 0.3% held by the top ten.

This rearrangement joins TRBV4-1 to TRBJ1-1; 8 bases map to TRBD1. Sequences were obtained from naive CD8+ T cells sorted from blood. The TCR was taken from a man aged 25-45 years in good health. CDR3: CASSQAPTGEMGTEAFF. The CDR3 DNA reads TGCGCCAGCAGCCAAGCTCCGACAGGGGAAATGGGGACTGAAGCTTTCTTT.